The next 2 T cell receptor beta chains were all read from a single sample in a study of identical twins. MiXCR, run by TCRdb on the 5' RACE reads, gives a single entry per CDR3 protein. The sample yields around 100,000 distinct CDR3 sequences, 5.9% seen once. Sample: memory T cells sorted from blood. These receptors were obtained from a woman in her forties or fifties in good health.

This clonotype was found many times. The CDR3 sequence: CSARDLRTGEGSPLHF. The CDR3 nucleotides are TGCAGTGCTAGAGACCTACGGACAGGGGAAGGATCACCCCTCCACTTT. The chain employs TRBV20-1 and TRBJ1-6, with 9 bases identical to TRBD1. The CDR3 spans 16 residues. V shed 0 bases and J 10 bases; nucleotides not matched to a gene: 10. Germline loops: CDR1 DFQATT, CDR2 SNEGSKA (reference sequence).

Worth noting for this clonotype: This may arise from a read error, as a much more abundant clone is one base away. The gene calls are TRBV6-1 and TRBJ1-6; D is unresolved. This CDR3 comprises 14 residues. Looked up from germline, CDR1 is MNHNS and CDR2 is SASEGT. CDR3 sequence: CASSEQDLNSPLYF. In nucleotides, the CDR3 is TGTGCCAGCAGTGAACAGGACCTAAATTCACCCCTCTACTTT.